These T cell receptor beta chains were read from a single sample in a study of immune evolution from preneoplasia to lung adenocarcinoma. Here immunoSEQ multiplex PCR was the method, and the copy in TCRdb shows in-frame clones only, minus some. The sample lists roughly 3,300 clones, 70% to 80% occurring once. Material for sequencing was FFPE adjacent normal lung tissue. These receptors were obtained from a person aged 65 to 85 with lung adenocarcinoma. Both conserved end residues are part of each CDR3. The D gene is left open where the match is weak. Not every row has a clone size; where given, it reads once, few, many or a size class.

clone_size j_call d_call cdr3_length v_call cdr3_nt cdr3_aa
. TRBJ2-7 TRBD1 13 TRBV29-1 TGCAGCGTTGAGTACAGGGGTACGCACGAGCAGTACTTC CSVEYRGTHEQYF
. TRBJ1-3 TRBD1 14 TRBV6-1 TGTGCCAGCAGTGAAATGACAGGGGGAAACACCATATATTTT CASSEMTGGNTIYF
. TRBJ1-2 . 13 TRBV13 TGTGCCAGCAGCTCCCGACGGGGGGATGGCTACACCTTC CASSSRRGDGYTF
few TRBJ1-2 . 12 TRBV11-2 TGTGCCAGCAGCCCGTATAGCCCTGGCTACACCTTC CASSPYSPGYTF
. TRBJ2-7 . 16 TRBV7-9 TGTGCCAGCAGCTTAGGTGTCAGGCTAAGAGACTACGAGCAGTACTTC CASSLGVRLRDYEQYF
. TRBJ2-3 . 14 TRBV19 TGTGCCAGCAAACAGGGTGTTAGCACAGATACGCAGTATTTT CASKQGVSTDTQYF
. TRBJ1-5 . 15 TRBV4-1 TGCGCCAGCAGCCAAGAAGGAGGACAGAATCAGCCCCAGCATTTT CASSQEGGQNQPQHF
. TRBJ2-5 TRBD1 13 TRBV29-1 TGCAGCGTTGAAGGGACAGGCGGGCAAGCCCAGTACTTC CSVEGTGGQAQYF
few TRBJ2-2 . 15 TRBV5-4 TGTGCCAGCAGCTTGCAGGGTTCGAACACCGGGGAGCTGTTTTTT CASSLQGSNTGELFF
. TRBJ2-1 . 11 TRBV20-1 TGCAGTGCTAGAGTGGTGTATGAGCAGTTCTTC CSARVVYEQFF
. TRBJ2-1 TRBD2 15 TRBV25-1 TGTGCCAGCAGTGTGCCGGGACTAGGGCACGGTGAGCAGTTCTTC CASSVPGLGHGEQFF
once TRBJ2-1 TRBD2 15 TRBV10-3 TGTGCCATCAGTGAGGGGACTAGCCGCGACAATGAGCAGTTCTTC CAISEGTSRDNEQFF
. TRBJ2-1 TRBD2 14 TRBV5-1 TGCGCCAGCAGCTGGGGGACTACCTACAATGAGCAGTTCTTC CASSWGTTYNEQFF
. TRBJ2-2 . 11 TRBV20-1 TGCAGTGCTAGAGGGGTCGGGGAGCTGTTTTTT CSARGVGELFF
once TRBJ1-1 . 17 TRBV5-1 TGCGCCAGCAGCTTGGACGGTGGAGCCTTTCTGAACACTGAAGCTTTCTTT CASSLDGGAFLNTEAFF
. TRBJ2-5 . 13 TRBV6-1 TGTGCCAGCAGTGATCCAGGGGCCGGGACCCAGTACTTC CASSDPGAGTQYF
few TRBJ1-2 . 12 TRBV27 TGTGCCAGCAGTTCCGGGGGCTATGGCTACACCTTC CASSSGGYGYTF
. TRBJ2-1 . 13 TRBV28 TGTGCCAGCTCCGGACGACCGTACAATGAGCAGTTCTTC CASSGRPYNEQFF
. TRBJ1-5 TRBD1 17 TRBV28 TGTGCCAGCACCCGAACAGGGGGGTTCAATAGCAATCAGCCCCAGCATTTT CASTRTGGFNSNQPQHF
once TRBJ1-1 . 15 TRBV2 TGTGCCAGCAGTGGGCGTTGGGGGCTGAACACTGAAGCTTTCTTT CASSGRWGLNTEAFF
. TRBJ2-1 TRBD1 15 TRBV29-1 TGCAGCGTTGAAGGGGGCAGGGGGACACCGGGTGAGCAGTTCTTC CSVEGGRGTPGEQFF
. TRBJ2-7 TRBD1 16 TRBV4-3 TGCGCCAGCAGCCTCCATGGTCCAAACAGGGGCGACGAGCAGTACTTC CASSLHGPNRGDEQYF
. TRBJ2-7 . 13 TRBV27 TGTGCCAGCAGTTTGAGGGGCTACTACGAGCAGTACTTC CASSLRGYYEQYF
. TRBJ1-1 . 14 TRBV28 TGTGCCAGCACTGATAGTGGATTGAACACTGAAGCTTTCTTT CASTDSGLNTEAFF
. TRBJ2-1 . 15 TRBV6-6 TGTGCCAGCAGTAACTCGCGGAGCTCCTACAATGAGCAGTTCTTC CASSNSRSSYNEQFF
. TRBJ1-1 . 12 TRBV5-6 TGTGCCAGCAGCTTTTTTAAGGGTGAAGCTTTCTTT CASSFFKGEAFF